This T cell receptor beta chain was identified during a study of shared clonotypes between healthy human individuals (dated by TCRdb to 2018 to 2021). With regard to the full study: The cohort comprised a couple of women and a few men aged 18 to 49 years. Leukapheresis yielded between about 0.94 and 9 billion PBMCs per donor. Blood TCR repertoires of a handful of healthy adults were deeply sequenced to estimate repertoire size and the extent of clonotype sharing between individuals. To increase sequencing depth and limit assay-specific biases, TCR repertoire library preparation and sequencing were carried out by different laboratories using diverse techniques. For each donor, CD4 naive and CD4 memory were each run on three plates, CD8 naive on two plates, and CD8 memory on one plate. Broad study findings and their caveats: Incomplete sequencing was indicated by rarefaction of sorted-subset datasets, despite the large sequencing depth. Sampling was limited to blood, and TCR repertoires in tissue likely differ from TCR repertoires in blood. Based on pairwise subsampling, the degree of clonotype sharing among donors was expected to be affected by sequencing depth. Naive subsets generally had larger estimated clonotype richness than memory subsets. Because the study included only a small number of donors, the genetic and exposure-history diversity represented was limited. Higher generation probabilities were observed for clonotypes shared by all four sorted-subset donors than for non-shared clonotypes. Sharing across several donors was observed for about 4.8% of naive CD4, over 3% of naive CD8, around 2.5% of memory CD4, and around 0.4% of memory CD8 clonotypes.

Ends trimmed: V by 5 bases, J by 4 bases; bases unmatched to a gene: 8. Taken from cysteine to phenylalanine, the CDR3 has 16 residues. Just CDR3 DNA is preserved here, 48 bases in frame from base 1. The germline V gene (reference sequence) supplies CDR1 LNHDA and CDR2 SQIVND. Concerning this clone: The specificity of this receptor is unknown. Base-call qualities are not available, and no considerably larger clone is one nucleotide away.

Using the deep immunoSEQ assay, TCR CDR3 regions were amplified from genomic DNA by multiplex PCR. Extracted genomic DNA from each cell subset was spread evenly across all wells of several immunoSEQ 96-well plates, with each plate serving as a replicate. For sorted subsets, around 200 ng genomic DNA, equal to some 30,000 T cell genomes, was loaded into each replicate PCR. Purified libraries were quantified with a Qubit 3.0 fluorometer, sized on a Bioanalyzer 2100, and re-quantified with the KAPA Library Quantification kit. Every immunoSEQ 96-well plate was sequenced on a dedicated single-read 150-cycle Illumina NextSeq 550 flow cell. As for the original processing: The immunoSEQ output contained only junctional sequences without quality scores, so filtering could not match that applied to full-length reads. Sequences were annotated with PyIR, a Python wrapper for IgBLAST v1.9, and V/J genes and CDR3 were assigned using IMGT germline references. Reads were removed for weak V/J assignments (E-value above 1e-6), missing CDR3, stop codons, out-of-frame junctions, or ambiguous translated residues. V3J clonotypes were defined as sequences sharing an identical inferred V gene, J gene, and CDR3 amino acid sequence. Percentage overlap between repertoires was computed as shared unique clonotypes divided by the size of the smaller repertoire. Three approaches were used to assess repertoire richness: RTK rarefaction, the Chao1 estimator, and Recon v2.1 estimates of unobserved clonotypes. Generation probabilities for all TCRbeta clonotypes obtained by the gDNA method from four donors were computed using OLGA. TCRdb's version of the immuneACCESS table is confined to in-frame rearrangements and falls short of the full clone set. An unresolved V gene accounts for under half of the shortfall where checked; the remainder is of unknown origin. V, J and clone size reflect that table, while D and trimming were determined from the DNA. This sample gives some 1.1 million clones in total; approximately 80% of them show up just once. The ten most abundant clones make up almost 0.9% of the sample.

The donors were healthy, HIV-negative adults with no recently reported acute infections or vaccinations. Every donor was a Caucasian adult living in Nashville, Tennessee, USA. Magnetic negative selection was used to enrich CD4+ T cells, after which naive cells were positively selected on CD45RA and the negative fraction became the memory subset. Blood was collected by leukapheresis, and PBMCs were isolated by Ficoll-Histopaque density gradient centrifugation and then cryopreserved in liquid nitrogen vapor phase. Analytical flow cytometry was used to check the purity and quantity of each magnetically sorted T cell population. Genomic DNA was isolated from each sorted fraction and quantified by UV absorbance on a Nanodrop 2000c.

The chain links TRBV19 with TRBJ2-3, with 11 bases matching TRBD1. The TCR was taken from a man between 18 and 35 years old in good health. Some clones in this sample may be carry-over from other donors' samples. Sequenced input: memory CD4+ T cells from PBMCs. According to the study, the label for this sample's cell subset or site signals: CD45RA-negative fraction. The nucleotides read TGTGCCAGTAGTCCCCGGGACAGGGGGAACGCAGATACGCAGTATTTT. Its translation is CASSPRDRGNADTQYF.